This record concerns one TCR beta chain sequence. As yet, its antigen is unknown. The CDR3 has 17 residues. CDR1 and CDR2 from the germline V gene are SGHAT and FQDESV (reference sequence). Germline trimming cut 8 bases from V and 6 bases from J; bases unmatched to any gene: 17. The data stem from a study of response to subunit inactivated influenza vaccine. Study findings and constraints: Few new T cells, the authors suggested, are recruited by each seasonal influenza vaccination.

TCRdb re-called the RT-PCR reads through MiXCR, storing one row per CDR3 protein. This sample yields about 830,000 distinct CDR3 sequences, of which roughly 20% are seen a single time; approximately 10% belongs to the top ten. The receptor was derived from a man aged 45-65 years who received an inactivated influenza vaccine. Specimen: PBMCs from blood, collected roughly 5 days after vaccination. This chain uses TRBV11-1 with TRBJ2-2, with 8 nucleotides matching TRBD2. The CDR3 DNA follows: TGTGCCAGCCAAAGAACTAGCGGCAGAACGCGGGCCGGGGAGCTGTTTTTT. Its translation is CASQRTSGRTRAGELFF.